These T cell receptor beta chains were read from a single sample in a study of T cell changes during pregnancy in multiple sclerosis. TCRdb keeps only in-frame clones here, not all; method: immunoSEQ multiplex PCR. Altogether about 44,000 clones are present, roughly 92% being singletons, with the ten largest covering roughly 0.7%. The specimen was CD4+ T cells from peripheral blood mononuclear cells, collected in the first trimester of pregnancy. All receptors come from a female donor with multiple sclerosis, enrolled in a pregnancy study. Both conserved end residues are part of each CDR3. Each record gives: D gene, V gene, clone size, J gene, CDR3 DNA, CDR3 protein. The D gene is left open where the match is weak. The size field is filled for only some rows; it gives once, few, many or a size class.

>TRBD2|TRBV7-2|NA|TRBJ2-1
TGTGCCAGCAGCTCACCATCCTCCGGGACTAGCGGGAATTACAATGAGCAGTTCTTC
CASSSPSSGTSGNYNEQFF
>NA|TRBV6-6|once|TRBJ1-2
TGTGCCAGCAGGAGGGACCTTACAGGGGGCTACACCTTC
CASRRDLTGGYTF
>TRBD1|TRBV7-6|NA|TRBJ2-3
TGTGCCAGCAGCTTAGGGCAGGGGGCGGGCACAGATACGCAGTATTTT
CASSLGQGAGTDTQYF
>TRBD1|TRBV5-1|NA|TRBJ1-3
TGCGCCAGCAGCTTGGGTATGGGACAGGGAGCTGGAAACACCATATATTTT
CASSLGMGQGAGNTIYF
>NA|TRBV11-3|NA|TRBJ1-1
TGTGCCAGCAGCTTAGCAATGAACACTGAAGCTTTCTTT
CASSLAMNTEAFF
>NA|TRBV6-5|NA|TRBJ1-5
TGTGCCAGCAGTTACTCCGGGTCCCATCAGCCCCAGCATTTT
CASSYSGSHQPQHF
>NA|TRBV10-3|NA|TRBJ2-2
TGTGCCATCAGTGAGGTCCAGGGTTACACCGGGGAGCTGTTTTTT
CAISEVQGYTGELFF
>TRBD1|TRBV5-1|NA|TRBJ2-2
TGCGCCAGCAGCTTGGGGGACAGGGTGTACACCGGGGAGCTGTTTTTT
CASSLGDRVYTGELFF
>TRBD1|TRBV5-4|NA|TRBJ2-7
TGTGCCAGCAGCTGGGGACAGGGGTCGACCTACGAGCAGTACTTC
CASSWGQGSTYEQYF
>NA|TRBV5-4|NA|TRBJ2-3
TGTGCCAGCAGCTCCGGCGGGGGCGTAGATACGCAGTATTTT
CASSSGGGVDTQYF
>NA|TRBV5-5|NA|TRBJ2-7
TGTGCCAGCAGCCCTGTTGCGTACTCCTACGAGCAGTACTTC
CASSPVAYSYEQYF
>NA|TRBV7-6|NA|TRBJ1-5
TGTGCCAGCAGCTTAGGGGGCGGATTCAATCAGCCCCAGCATTTT
CASSLGGGFNQPQHF
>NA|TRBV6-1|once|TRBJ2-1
TGTGCCAGCAGTGCCGTGGGCCGAGCCTCGAGAAGCAATGAGCAGTTCTTC
CASSAVGRASRSNEQFF
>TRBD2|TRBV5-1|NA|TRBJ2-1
TGCGCCAGCAGCTTTTCAGCGGGGAGCTCCTACAATGAGCAGTTCTTC
CASSFSAGSSYNEQFF
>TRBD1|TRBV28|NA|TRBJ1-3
TGTGCCAGCAGTTTATCGGGACAGGGGACTGGAAACACCATATATTTT
CASSLSGQGTGNTIYF
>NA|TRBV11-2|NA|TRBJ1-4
TGTGCCAGCTCTAATCCTTGGGGAGGAAATGAAAAACTGTTTTTT
CASSNPWGGNEKLFF
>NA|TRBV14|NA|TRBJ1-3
TGTGCCAGCAGCCAAGTCTCCGGGGTTTCTGGAAACACCATATATTTT
CASSQVSGVSGNTIYF
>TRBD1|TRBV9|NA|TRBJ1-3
TGTGCCAGCAGCGTAGGGACAGGTCAGGGGGCTAGCTTTGGAAACACCATATATTTT
CASSVGTGQGASFGNTIYF
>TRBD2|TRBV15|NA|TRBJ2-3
TGTGCCACCAGCAGAGGCCGGACTAGCGGGAGCACAGATACGCAGTATTTT
CATSRGRTSGSTDTQYF
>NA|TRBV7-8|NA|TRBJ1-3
TGTGCCAGCAGCTTAGCCGCATGGGGCGTCGGAAACACCATATATTTT
CASSLAAWGVGNTIYF
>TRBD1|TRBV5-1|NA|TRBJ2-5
TGCGCCAGCAGCACCTTGGACAGGGAGGCCCAAGAGACCCAGTACTTC
CASSTLDREAQETQYF
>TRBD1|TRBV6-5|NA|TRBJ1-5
TGTGCCAGCAGTTACTCGGGCGGGCAGGGGGGTCAGCCCCAGCATTTT
CASSYSGGQGGQPQHF
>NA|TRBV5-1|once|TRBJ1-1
TGCGCCAGCAGGGGCAGTGTCACTGAAGCTTTCTTT
CASRGSVTEAFF
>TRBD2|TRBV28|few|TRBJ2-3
TGTGCCAGCAGCCAGAACGGACTAGCGGGACCCCCGAATCCCACAGATACGCAGTATTTT
CASSQNGLAGPPNPTDTQYF
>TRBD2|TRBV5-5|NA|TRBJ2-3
TGTGCCAGCAGCCCGCCGCTAGCGGGGAGCACAGATACGCAGTATTTT
CASSPPLAGSTDTQYF
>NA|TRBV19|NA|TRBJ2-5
TGTGCCAGTAGTCCAGGGGCGATCCAAGAGACCCAGTACTTC
CASSPGAIQETQYF
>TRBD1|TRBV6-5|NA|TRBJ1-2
TGTGCCAGCAGGGACAGGGGGCTCAGTGGCTACACCTTC
CASRDRGLSGYTF
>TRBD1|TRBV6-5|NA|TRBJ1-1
TGTGCCAGCAGGGGGACAGGGGTAAGGACTGAAGCTTTCTTT
CASRGTGVRTEAFF
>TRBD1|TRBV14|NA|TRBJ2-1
TGTGCCAGCAGCCAGGGGCAGGACAGGGGCTACAATGAGCAGTTCTTC
CASSQGQDRGYNEQFF
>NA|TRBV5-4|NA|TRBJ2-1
TGTGCCAGCAGCTTGCGATCGGGTAATGAGCAGTTCTTC
CASSLRSGNEQFF
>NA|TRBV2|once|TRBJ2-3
TGTGCCAGCAGCCCACAGGGAGACGGCACAGATACGCAGTATTTT
CASSPQGDGTDTQYF
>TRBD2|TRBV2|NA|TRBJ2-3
TGTGCCAGCAGACTAGCGGGACTCACAGATACGCAGTATTTT
CASRLAGLTDTQYF
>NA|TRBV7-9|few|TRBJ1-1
TGTGCCAGCAGCTGGGTGGAGGGGCGCGGTGAAGCTTTCTTT
CASSWVEGRGEAFF
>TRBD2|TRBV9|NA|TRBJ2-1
TGTGCCAGCAGCGCCCGAGAAGCGGGAGCGAATGAGCAGTTCTTC
CASSAREAGANEQFF
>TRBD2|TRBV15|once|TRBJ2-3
TGTGCCACCAGCAGAGTGGCTAGCGGGACCTCTAGCACAGATACGCAGTATTTT
CATSRVASGTSSTDTQYF
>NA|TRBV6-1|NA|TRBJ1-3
TGTGCCAGCAGTGAAACAGGACCCTCTGGAAACACCATATATTTT
CASSETGPSGNTIYF
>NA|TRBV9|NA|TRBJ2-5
TGTGCCAGCAGCGTAGTGGGCGAGACCCAGTACTTC
CASSVVGETQYF
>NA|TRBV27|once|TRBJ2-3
TGTGCCAGCAGTTCTCAGGTCAAACTGAGCACAGATACGCAGTATTTT
CASSSQVKLSTDTQYF
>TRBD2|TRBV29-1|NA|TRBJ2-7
TGCAGCGTTGGAACTAGCGGGACCTACGAGCAGTACTTC
CSVGTSGTYEQYF
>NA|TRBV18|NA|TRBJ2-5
TGTGCCAGCTCACCACAGCACAGTTCCGGAAAAGAGACCCAGTACTTC
CASSPQHSSGKETQYF
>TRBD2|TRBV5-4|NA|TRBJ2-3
TGTGCCAGCAGCTTGGCTGGCGGGAGGGCTGGAGATACGCAGTATTTT
CASSLAGGRAGDTQYF
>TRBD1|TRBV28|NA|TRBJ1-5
TGTGCCAGCAGTTTATGGGGACAGGGGAGGCAGCCCCAGCATTTT
CASSLWGQGRQPQHF
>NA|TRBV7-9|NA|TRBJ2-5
TGTGCCAGCAGCCTAACTGGACTTTCAGAGACCCAGTACTTC
CASSLTGLSETQYF
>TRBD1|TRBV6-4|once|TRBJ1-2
TGTGCCAGCAGCGACACAGGGGGACAATATGGCTACACCTTC
CASSDTGGQYGYTF
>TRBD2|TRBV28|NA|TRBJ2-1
TGTGCCAGCAGACCAACTCTAGCGGGAGGGTACAATGAGCAGTTCTTC
CASRPTLAGGYNEQFF
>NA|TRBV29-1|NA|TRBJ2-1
TGCAGCGTTGGAGGCCTCCTTAGCAATGAGCAGTTCTTC
CSVGGLLSNEQFF
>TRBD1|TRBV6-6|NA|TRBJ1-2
TGTGCCAGCAGGACCGGGACAGGGGTGTTTGGCTACACCTTC
CASRTGTGVFGYTF
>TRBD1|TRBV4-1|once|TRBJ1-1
TGCGCCAGCAGCCAAGATGATAGGGGGCTAGGCATCATGAACACTGAAGCTTTCTTT
CASSQDDRGLGIMNTEAFF
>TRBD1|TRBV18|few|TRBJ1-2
TGTGCCAGCTCACCGACAGGGGTTAGGTATGGCTACACCTTC
CASSPTGVRYGYTF
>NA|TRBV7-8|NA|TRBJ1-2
TGTGCCAGCAGCTTAGATCCGTTCTATGGCTACACCTTC
CASSLDPFYGYTF
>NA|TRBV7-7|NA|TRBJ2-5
TGTGCTAGCAGCTTAGTAGCTAGCCCTCAGGAGACCCAGTACTTC
CASSLVASPQETQYF
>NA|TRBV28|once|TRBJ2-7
TGTGCCAGCAGTTTAGGGCAGAGCTCCTACGAGCAGTACTTC
CASSLGQSSYEQYF
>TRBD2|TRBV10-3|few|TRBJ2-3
TGTGCCATCAGTGAGACTAGCGGGAGAGATACGCAGTATTTT
CAISETSGRDTQYF
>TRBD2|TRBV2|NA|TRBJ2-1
TGTGCCAGCAGTTCGGGGGGTTCCTACAATGAGCAGTTCTTC
CASSSGGSYNEQFF
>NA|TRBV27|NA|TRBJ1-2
TGTGCCAGCAGTTTAATAGGCCCAGCAGGACTTCTTCTTGGCTACACCTTC
CASSLIGPAGLLLGYTF
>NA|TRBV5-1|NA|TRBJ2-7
TGCGCCAGCAGCACGTCTAGCGTCAGCTACGAGCAGTACTTC
CASSTSSVSYEQYF
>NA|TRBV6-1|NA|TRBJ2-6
TGTGCCAGCAGATTACAGGGCGCTGGGGCCAACGTCCTGACTTTC
CASRLQGAGANVLTF
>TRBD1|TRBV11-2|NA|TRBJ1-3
TGTGCCAGCAGTTTAAACAGGGGAACAGGAAACACCATATATTTT
CASSLNRGTGNTIYF
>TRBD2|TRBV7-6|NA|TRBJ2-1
TGTGCCAGCAGCTCCAAGGGCGGGACTAGCGGCCCCAATGAGCAGTTCTTC
CASSSKGGTSGPNEQFF